This entry describes one T cell receptor beta chain. Its antigen is currently unknown. The data belong to a study of cytomegalovirus exposure and HLA in healthy donors. Both 60 Vbeta primers and 13 Jbeta primers went into the PCR. As handled by the study authors: In a later analysis, roughly 86 million unique TCR beta chains included roughly 11 million shared by two or more donors. TCRdb's copy holds only in-frame clones and misses some; the assay was immunoSEQ multiplex PCR. D and trimming come from the DNA, and the V and J calls and clone size come from that table. The data show over 70,000 clones, roughly 74% seen once. Study observations and caveats: Some segments of the V type, notably TRBV6-2 and TRBV6-3, were excluded as indistinguishable. CMV serostatus alone was available as immune exposure information. In a later analysis, productive TCRs from donors in an Asian-associated ancestry cluster reportedly carried fewer N-insertions than the cohort mean.

The CDR3 runs 15 residues. V shed 4 bases, J shed 8 bases, and the junction held 9 bases outside the gene matches. Germline lookup yields CDR1 SEHNR and CDR2 FQNEAQ (reference sequence). This TCR came from a human donor in good health. V and J are TRBV7-9 and TRBJ2-1; 9 nucleotides match TRBD2. Sequencing was performed on PBMCs. CDR3 sequence (DNA): TGTGCCAGCAGCTCTCGACTAGCGGTTTTCGATGAGCAGTTCTTC. Its protein product is CASSSRLAVFDEQFF.